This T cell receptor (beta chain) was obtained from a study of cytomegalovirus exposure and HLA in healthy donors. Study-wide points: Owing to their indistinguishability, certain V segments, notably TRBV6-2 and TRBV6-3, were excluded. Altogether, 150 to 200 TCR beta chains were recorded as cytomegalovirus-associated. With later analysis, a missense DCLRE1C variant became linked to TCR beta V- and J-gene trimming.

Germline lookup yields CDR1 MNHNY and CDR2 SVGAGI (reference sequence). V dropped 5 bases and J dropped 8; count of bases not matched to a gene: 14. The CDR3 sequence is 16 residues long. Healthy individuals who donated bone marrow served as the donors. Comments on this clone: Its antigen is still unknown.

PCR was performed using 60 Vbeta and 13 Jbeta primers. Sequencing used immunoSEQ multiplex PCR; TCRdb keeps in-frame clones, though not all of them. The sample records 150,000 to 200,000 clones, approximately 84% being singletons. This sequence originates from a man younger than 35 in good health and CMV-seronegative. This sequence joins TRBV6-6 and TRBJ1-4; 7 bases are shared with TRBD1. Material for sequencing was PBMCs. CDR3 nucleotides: TGTGCCAGCAGTACCAACCGGGACAGCCAGGCCGAAAAACTGTTTTTT. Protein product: CASSTNRDSQAEKLFF.